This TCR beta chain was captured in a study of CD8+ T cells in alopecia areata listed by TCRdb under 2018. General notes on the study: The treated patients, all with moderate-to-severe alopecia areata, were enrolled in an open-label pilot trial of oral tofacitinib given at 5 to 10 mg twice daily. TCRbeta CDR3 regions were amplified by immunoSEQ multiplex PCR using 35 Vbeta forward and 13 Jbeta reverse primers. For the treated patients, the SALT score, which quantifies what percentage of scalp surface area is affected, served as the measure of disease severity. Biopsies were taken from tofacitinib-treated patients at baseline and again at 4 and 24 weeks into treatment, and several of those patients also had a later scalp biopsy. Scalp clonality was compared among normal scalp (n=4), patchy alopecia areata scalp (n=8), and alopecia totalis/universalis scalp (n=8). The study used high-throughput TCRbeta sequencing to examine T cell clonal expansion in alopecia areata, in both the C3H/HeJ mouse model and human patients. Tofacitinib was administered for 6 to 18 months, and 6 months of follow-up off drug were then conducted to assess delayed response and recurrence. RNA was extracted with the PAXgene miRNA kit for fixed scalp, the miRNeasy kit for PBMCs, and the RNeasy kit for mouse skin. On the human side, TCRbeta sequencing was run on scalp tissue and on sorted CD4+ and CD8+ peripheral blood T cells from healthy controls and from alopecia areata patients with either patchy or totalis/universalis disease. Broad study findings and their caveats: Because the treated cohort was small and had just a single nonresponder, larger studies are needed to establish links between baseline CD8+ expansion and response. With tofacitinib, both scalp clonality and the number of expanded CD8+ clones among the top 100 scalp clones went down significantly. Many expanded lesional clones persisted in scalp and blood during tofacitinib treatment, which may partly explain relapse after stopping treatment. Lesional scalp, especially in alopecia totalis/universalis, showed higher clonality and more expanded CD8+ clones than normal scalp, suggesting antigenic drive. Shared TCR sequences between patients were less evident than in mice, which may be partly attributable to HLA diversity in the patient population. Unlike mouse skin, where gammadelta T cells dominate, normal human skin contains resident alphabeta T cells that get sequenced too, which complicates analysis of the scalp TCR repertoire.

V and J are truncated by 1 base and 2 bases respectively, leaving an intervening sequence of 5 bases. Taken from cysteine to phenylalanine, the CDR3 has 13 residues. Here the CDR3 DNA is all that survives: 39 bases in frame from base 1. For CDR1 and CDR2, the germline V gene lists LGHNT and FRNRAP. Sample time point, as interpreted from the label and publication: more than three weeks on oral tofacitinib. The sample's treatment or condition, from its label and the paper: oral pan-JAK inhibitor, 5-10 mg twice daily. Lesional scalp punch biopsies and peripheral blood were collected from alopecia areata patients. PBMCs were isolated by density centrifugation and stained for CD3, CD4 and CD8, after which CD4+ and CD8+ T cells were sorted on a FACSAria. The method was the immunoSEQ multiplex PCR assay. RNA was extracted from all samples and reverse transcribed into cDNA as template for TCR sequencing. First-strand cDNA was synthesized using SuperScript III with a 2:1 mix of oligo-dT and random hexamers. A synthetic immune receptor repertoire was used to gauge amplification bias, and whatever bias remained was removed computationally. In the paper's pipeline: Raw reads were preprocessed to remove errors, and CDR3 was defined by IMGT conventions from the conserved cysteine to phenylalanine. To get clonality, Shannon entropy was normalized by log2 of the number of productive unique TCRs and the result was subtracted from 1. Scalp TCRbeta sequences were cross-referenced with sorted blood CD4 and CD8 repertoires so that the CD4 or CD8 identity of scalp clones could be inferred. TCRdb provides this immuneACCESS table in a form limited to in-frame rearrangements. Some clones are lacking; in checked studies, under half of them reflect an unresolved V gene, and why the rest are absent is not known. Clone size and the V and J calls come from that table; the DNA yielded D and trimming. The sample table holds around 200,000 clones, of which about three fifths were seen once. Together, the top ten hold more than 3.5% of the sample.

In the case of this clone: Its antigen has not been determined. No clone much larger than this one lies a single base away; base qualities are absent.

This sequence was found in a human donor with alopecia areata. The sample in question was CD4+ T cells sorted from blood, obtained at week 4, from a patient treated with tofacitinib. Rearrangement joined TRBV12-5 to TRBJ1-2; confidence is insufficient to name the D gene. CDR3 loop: CASGLGQNYGYTF. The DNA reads TGTGCTAGTGGTTTGGGCCAGAACTATGGCTACACCTTC.